This TCR beta chain was recorded in a study of blood T cells in healthy people across ages. The V end lost 6 bases, the J end lost 1 base, and 6 bases lay between the germline ends. The CDR3 has 12 amino acids. The germline V gene encodes CDR1 MDHEN and CDR2 SYDVKM. In its sample, this clonotype was seen many times. Combining a sample-barcoded 5' primer with a J-beta primer mix, a second PCR ran for roughly 6 to 12 cycles. TCRdb itself ran the 5' RACE reads through MiXCR, one entry per CDR3 protein. The sample includes about 1,800,000 distinct CDR3 sequences, 28% of them seen just once. The rearrangement links TRBV28 to TRBJ2-5, with D uncertain. The TCR was taken from a woman in her 30s in good health. Sequenced: blood. CDR3 region: CASSSLQETQYF. CDR3 nucleotides: TGTGCCAGCAGCTCCCTCCAAGAGACCCAGTACTTC.